Following are 31 T cell receptor beta chains from one sample sequenced in a study of T cell responses to AZD1222 COVID-19 vaccine (dated by TCRdb to the early 2020s). The time point label on this specimen signifies: about 28 days (+/-7) after the second vaccine dose. The library was obtained by the immunoSEQ multiplex PCR assay. TCRdb limited this immuneACCESS table to in-frame rearrangements with V and J called. A share of clones is missing; checked studies link under half to unresolved V genes, and the rest is unexplained. This sample has roughly 170,000 clones in its table, and approximately 94% of those were observed once. The ten largest clones capture about 1.5% of the sample. Sample: peripheral blood, taken 28 days after the second AZD1222 dose. Receptors were obtained from an adult who received the AZD1222 COVID-19 vaccine.

The table lists this clone with a count of one. This chain joins TRBV19 and TRBJ2-7, with D unclear. The germline V gene has CDR1 LNHDA and CDR2 SQIVND (reference sequence). CDR3 length: 15 residues. V lost 3 bases and J lost 7, with 19 bases in between. The CDR3 is CASSIQVRFSGEQYF. The CDR3 region has the DNA TGTGCCAGTAGTATCCAAGTAAGATTTTCTGGGGAGCAGTACTTC. Full variable domain (rest looked up from reference TRBV19 and TRBJ2-7): DGGITQSPKYLFRKEGQNVTLSCEQNLNHDAMYWYRQDPGQGLRLIYYSQIVNDFQKGDIAEGYSVSREKKESFPLTVTSAQKNPTAFYLCASSIQVRFSGEQYFGPGTRLTVT.

V is TRBV6-1 and J is TRBJ1-2; TRBD1 agrees at 7 bases. Germline V gene data show CDR1 as MNHNS and CDR2 as SASEGT. Losses at the gene ends were 4 bases for V and 1 base for J; bases not matched to a gene: 12. The CDR3 runs to 17 residues. The CDR3 sequence: CASSATALDRLNYGYTF. The DNA of the CDR3 is TGTGCCAGCAGTGCCACCGCCCTGGACAGGCTTAACTATGGCTACACCTTC.

The chain links TRBV6-5 to TRBJ1-2; 7 nucleotides align to TRBD1. V shed 5 bases and J 4 bases; nucleotides not matched to a gene: 10. The CDR3 runs to 15 residues. Per the germline V gene, CDR1 is MNHEY and CDR2 is SVGAGI. In DNA form, the CDR3 reads TGTGCCAGCAGTCCACAGACAGGGAGCAGCTATGGCTACACCTTC. Protein sequence: CASSPQTGSSYGYTF.

This rearrangement joins TRBV10-3 to TRBJ1-1; D is perhaps TRBD1 (5 bases). V was cut by 7 bases and J by 0 bases, with 9 bases left in between. This CDR3 has 13 residues. Germline CDR1 ENHRY, CDR2 SYGVKD. Written as DNA, the CDR3 is TGTGCCATCAAGCCAGGGATGAACACTGAAGCTTTCTTT. Amino acids: CAIKPGMNTEAFF.

This chain connects TRBV29-1 to TRBJ2-5; 7 bases align to TRBD2. This CDR3 has 16 residues. Germline assignment: CDR1 SQVTM and CDR2 ANQGSEA. J lost 0 bases, V lost 0 bases, and 7 bases had no gene match. The CDR3 is CSVEDLNGGDQETQYF. The CDR3 DNA is TGCAGCGTTGAAGATTTAAATGGGGGGGACCAAGAGACCCAGTACTTC.

The rearrangement links TRBV28 to TRBJ1-1, with TRBD1 matching over 10 bases. There are 12 residues in the CDR3. V was clipped by 3 bases and J by 11 bases; unmatched bases: 3. Germline CDR1 reads MDHEN; CDR2 reads SYDVKM. In nucleotides, the CDR3 is TGTGCCAGCAGTTTCAGGACAGGGGGGGCTTTCTTT. This encodes CASSFRTGGAFF.

The count of this clone is one. The V gene is TRBV19, the J gene TRBJ1-2, with D maybe TRBD1 (5 bases). Germline CDR1 is LNHDA and CDR2 is SQIVND (reference sequence). Trimming removed 7 bases at V and 0 bases at J, with 21 bases between. The CDR3 is made up of 17 amino acids. CDR3 in amino acids: CASTTNWGPHANYGYTF. Here the CDR3 DNA reads TGTGCCAGTACGACAAACTGGGGACCGCACGCTAACTATGGCTACACCTTC.

V is TRBV27 and J is TRBJ2-1, with 12 bases aligning to TRBD2. This CDR3 region has 18 residues. CDR1 MNHEY and CDR2 SMNVEV come from the germline V gene (reference sequence). The V segment lost 5 bases and the J segment 8 bases; nucleotides outside the gene matches: 16. CDR3 sequence (DNA): TGTGCCAGCAGTCCGCTCCAACCTAGCGGGGGGGCCTGGGATGAGCAGTTCTTC. Its translation is CASSPLQPSGGAWDEQFF.

The rearrangement joins TRBV18 to TRBJ2-3; D is uncertain. The CDR3 is 13 residues long. V lost 2 bases and J lost 6, with 9 bases in between. Looked up from germline, CDR1 is KGHSH and CDR2 is LQKENI. The DNA for the CDR3 is TGTGCCAGCTCACCAGGAGCCGGGGATACGCAGTATTTT. Translation gives CASSPGAGDTQYF. Full variable domain (remainder filled in from reference TRBV18 and TRBJ2-3): NAGVMQNPRHLVRRRGQEARLRCSPMKGHSHVYWYRQLPEEGLKFMVYLQKENIIDESGMPKERFSAEFPKEGPSILRIQQVVRGDSAAYFCASSPGAGDTQYFGPGTRLTVL.

Of note for this clone: Other DNA sequences in the sample encode the same CDR3. The gene calls are TRBV12-3 or TRBV12-4 and TRBJ1-3; D is unresolved. The CDR3 covers 12 residues. Trimming shortened V by 3 bases and J by 4 bases, and 4 bases separated the two germline ends. The CDR3 sequence: CASSFLGNTIYF. The CDR3 region has the DNA TGTGCCAGCAGTTTTCTGGGAAACACCATATATTTT.

The chain employs TRBV7-9 and TRBJ1-3; 8 positions agree with TRBD1. The CDR3 has 15 amino acids. Germline CDR1 SEHNR, CDR2 FQNEAQ (reference sequence). Trimming at V came to 1 base and at J to 2 bases, leaving 1 base not matched to a gene. The CDR3 DNA reads TGTGCCAGCAGCTTAGGCAGGGGGCCTGGAAACACCATATATTTT. This sequence encodes CASSLGRGPGNTIYF.

The V gene is TRBV28, the J gene TRBJ1-2, with TRBD1 as a possible D gene (5 bases). V lost 6 bases, J lost 2 bases, and 10 bases lay in between. The CDR3 has 13 amino acids. Looked up from germline, CDR1 is MDHEN and CDR2 is SYDVKM. This chain's CDR3 is CASRSSGNYGYTF. The CDR3 DNA reads TGTGCCAGCAGGTCCTCAGGGAACTATGGCTACACCTTC.

This sequence joins TRBV6-5 and TRBJ1-1, with 7 bases identical to TRBD1. CDR1 is MNHEY, CDR2 SVGAGI, per germline. CDR3 length equals 15 residues. The J segment lost 2 bases and the V segment lost 6 bases, leaving 9 bases of the junction unmatched. The CDR3 region is CASRQGMRGNTEAFF. The CDR3 nucleotides read TGTGCCAGCAGACAGGGGATGCGTGGAAACACTGAAGCTTTCTTT.

This chain uses TRBV7-9 with TRBJ1-1; D remains unclear. Germline V gives CDR1 SEHNR, CDR2 FQNEAQ (reference sequence). The CDR3 consists of 17 residues. Trimming pared 5 bases from V and 7 bases from J, leaving 26 bases between. The DNA of the CDR3 is TGTGCCAGCAGCCGTCTATCGGGCGGGTGGAGGGATTTTGAAGCTTTCTTT. Translated: CASSRLSGGWRDFEAFF.

V is TRBV5-1 and J is TRBJ1-1; D is possibly TRBD1 (5 bases). Germline V CDR1 and CDR2: SGHRS, YFSETQ. With 0 bases removed from V and 3 bases from J, the gap between germline ends came to 12 bases. The CDR3 consists of 15 residues. DNA for the CDR3: TGCGCCAGCAGCTTGGAGTCTACCAGGGACACTGAAGCTTTCTTT. Protein: CASSLESTRDTEAFF.

In this sample, this clone turned up once. The chain has TRBV7-2 and TRBJ2-7, with D unclear. Germline CDR1 and CDR2: SGHTA and FQGNSA. The ends were cut back, 2 bases at V and 5 bases at J, with 10 bases in the middle. The CDR3 extends over 13 amino acids. The CDR3 DNA follows: TGTGCCAGCAGCTTACGCCGCGGCGACGAGCAGTACTTC. Amino acid sequence: CASSLRRGDEQYF.

This chain joins TRBV19 and TRBJ1-1; TRBD1 agrees at 9 bases. Germline lookup yields CDR1 LNHDA and CDR2 SQIVND (reference sequence). V shed 10 bases, J shed 3 bases, and the junction held 6 bases outside the gene matches. The CDR3 is 13 residues long. The CDR3 reads CATSGQGHTEAFF. CDR3 nucleotides: TGTGCCACCTCGGGACAGGGTCACACTGAAGCTTTCTTT.

CDR3: CASSLGLWGGSTDTQYF. CDR3 in DNA: TGTGCCAGCAGTTTGGGACTTTGGGGAGGGAGCACAGATACGCAGTATTTT. The chain is built from TRBV28 and TRBJ2-3, with 7 bases identical to TRBD2. The V gene's germline CDR1 is MDHEN and CDR2 SYDVKM. This CDR3 spans 17 amino acids. With V trimmed by 3 bases and J by 0 bases, 9 bases remained unmatched.

V gene TRBV10-1 combines with J gene TRBJ2-7; D uncertain. The CDR3 runs to 13 residues. Germline loops: CDR1 WNHNN, CDR2 SYGVQD (reference sequence). Trimming stripped 3 bases from V and 2 bases from J, with 8 bases between. CDR3 nucleotides: TGCGCCAGCAGTGATAGGCTAACCTACGAGCAGTACTTC. This codes for CASSDRLTYEQYF.

This chain connects TRBV25-1 to TRBJ1-5; TRBD1 agrees at 8 bases. J lost 5 bases, V lost 3 bases, and 3 bases had no gene match. In germline, CDR1 is MGHDK, CDR2 SYGVNS. This CDR3 is built from 14 residues. The CDR3, as DNA: TGTGCCAGCAGTGAGGGGACAGGATATCAGCCCCAGCATTTT. Translating it yields CASSEGTGYQPQHF. Using reference TRBV25-1 and TRBJ1-5 for the parts outside the CDR3, the full variable domain is EADIYQTPRYLVIGTGKKITLECSQTMGHDKMYWYQQDPGMELHLIHYSYGVNSTEKGDLSSESTVSRIRTEHFPLTLESARPSHTSQYLCASSEGTGYQPQHFGDGTRLSIL.

In regard to this clone: The same CDR3 is also encoded by other DNA sequences in this sample. V and J are TRBV7-3 and TRBJ2-2; 11 positions match TRBD2. The germline CDR1 and CDR2 sequences are SGHTA and FQGTGA. The trim removed 2 bases at V and 5 bases at J, leaving 4 bases unmatched. There are 16 residues in the CDR3. This CDR3 reads CASSLGLAGGTGELFF. The CDR3 nucleotides read TGTGCCAGCAGCTTAGGACTAGCGGGCGGGACCGGGGAGCTGTTTTTT.

V usage is TRBV29-1 and J usage is TRBJ1-3, with a possible D match to TRBD1 (6 bases). V dropped 4 bases and J dropped 0 bases, with 7 bases sitting between them. Looked up from germline, CDR1 is SQVTM and CDR2 is ANQGSEA. The CDR3 is 13 residues long. As DNA, the CDR3 is TGCAGCGTTGGGGACAACTCTGGAAACACCATATATTTT. Translating it yields CSVGDNSGNTIYF.

V usage is TRBV28 and J usage is TRBJ2-5, with a possible D match to TRBD1 (5 bases). The CDR3 covers 16 residues. CDR1 is MDHEN, CDR2 SYDVKM, per germline. Trimming shortened V by 3 bases and J by 4 bases, and 18 bases separated the two germline ends. CDR3 sequence (DNA): TGTGCCAGCAGTTTCCCAGGGCAGGTTGGGCGAGAGACCCAGTACTTC. As protein: CASSFPGQVGRETQYF.

In DNA form, the CDR3 reads TGTGCCAGCAGCTTGTTTAGCGGAGCGGCCTACGAGCAGTACTTC. Translating it yields CASSLFSGAAYEQYF. The V call is TRBV5-6, the J call TRBJ2-7, with D maybe TRBD2 (6 bases). The CDR3 loop spans 15 amino acids. V dropped 1 base and J dropped 2 bases, with 13 bases sitting between them. The germline gives CDR1 SGHDT, CDR2 YYEEEE.

This clone was seen a single time. J is TRBJ1-4 and V is TRBV5-3; 7 bases fit TRBD1. TRBV5-3 is placed among ORFs of uncertain function. The ends lost 5 bases at V and 7 bases at J; junction bases unmatched: 8. The CDR3 runs 14 residues. The CDR3 nucleotides read TGTGCCAGAAGGGCGAGGGGGCGAGGTGAAAAACTGTTTTTT. Protein product: CARRARGRGEKLFF.

This chain connects TRBV29-1 to TRBJ1-2, with a possible D match to TRBD1 (6 bases). Deletions cut 8 bases from V and 6 bases from J, with 22 bases between. Germline V gene data show CDR1 as SQVTM and CDR2 as ANQGSEA. The length of the CDR3 is 14 residues. The CDR3 is CSCWGGGPLDGYTF. For the CDR3, the DNA is TGCAGCTGCTGGGGGGGCGGCCCCTTGGATGGCTACACCTTC.

This clone was seen a single time. The V call is TRBV6-1, the J call TRBJ1-2; D is ambiguous. Germline CDR1 and CDR2: MNHNS and SASEGT. The CDR3 length is 13 residues. Trimming stripped 0 bases from V and 7 bases from J, with 9 bases between. The CDR3 nucleotides read TGTGCCAGCAGTGAAGCGGTGCGGGGTGGCTACACCTTC. It yields the protein CASSEAVRGGYTF.

V and J are TRBV11-2 and TRBJ1-2, with 8 positions matching TRBD1. The germline CDR1 and CDR2 sequences are SGHAT and FQNNGV. The CDR3 runs 17 residues. V shed 2 bases and J 4 bases; nucleotides not matched to a gene: 12. CDR3 nucleotide sequence: TGTGCCAGCAGCTTAACCCGGACAGGGAGACAGCCCTATGGCTACACCTTC. It yields the protein CASSLTRTGRQPYGYTF.

This clone was recorded only once. The V call is TRBV18, the J call TRBJ2-5; D is possibly TRBD1 (6 bases). In germline, CDR1 is KGHSH, CDR2 LQKENI. CDR3 length: 15 amino acids. Trimming pared 2 bases from V and 2 bases from J, leaving 12 bases between. CDR3 coding DNA: TGTGCCAGCTCACCAATCCGGGACACGCAAGAGACCCAGTACTTC. The encoded protein is CASSPIRDTQETQYF. Full variable domain (outside the CDR3, taken from reference TRBV18 and TRBJ2-5): NAGVMQNPRHLVRRRGQEARLRCSPMKGHSHVYWYRQLPEEGLKFMVYLQKENIIDESGMPKERFSAEFPKEGPSILRIQQVVRGDSAAYFCASSPIRDTQETQYFGPGTRLLVL.

This rearrangement joins TRBV19 to TRBJ1-3; D unclear. This CDR3 is built from 18 residues. V was cut by 2 bases and J by 0 bases, with 17 bases left in between. Germline CDR1 reads LNHDA; CDR2 reads SQIVND (reference sequence). CDR3 DNA sequence: TGTGCCAGTAGTATACTGTTTCCCCGGGGTCTCTCTGGAAACACCATATATTTT. It encodes CASSILFPRGLSGNTIYF.

The count of this clone is one. At one of its ends the junction is not consistent with the germline gene, which may arise from a read error. The rearrangement joins TRBV27 to TRBJ1-5; perhaps TRBD1 as D (6 bases). Germline V lookup: CDR1 MNHEY, CDR2 SMNVEV (reference sequence). The CDR3 covers 15 residues. In DNA form, the CDR3 reads TGTGCCACCAGTACAGGGTCCTCCGGCAATCAGCCCCAGCATTTT. It encodes CATSTGSSGNQPQHF.